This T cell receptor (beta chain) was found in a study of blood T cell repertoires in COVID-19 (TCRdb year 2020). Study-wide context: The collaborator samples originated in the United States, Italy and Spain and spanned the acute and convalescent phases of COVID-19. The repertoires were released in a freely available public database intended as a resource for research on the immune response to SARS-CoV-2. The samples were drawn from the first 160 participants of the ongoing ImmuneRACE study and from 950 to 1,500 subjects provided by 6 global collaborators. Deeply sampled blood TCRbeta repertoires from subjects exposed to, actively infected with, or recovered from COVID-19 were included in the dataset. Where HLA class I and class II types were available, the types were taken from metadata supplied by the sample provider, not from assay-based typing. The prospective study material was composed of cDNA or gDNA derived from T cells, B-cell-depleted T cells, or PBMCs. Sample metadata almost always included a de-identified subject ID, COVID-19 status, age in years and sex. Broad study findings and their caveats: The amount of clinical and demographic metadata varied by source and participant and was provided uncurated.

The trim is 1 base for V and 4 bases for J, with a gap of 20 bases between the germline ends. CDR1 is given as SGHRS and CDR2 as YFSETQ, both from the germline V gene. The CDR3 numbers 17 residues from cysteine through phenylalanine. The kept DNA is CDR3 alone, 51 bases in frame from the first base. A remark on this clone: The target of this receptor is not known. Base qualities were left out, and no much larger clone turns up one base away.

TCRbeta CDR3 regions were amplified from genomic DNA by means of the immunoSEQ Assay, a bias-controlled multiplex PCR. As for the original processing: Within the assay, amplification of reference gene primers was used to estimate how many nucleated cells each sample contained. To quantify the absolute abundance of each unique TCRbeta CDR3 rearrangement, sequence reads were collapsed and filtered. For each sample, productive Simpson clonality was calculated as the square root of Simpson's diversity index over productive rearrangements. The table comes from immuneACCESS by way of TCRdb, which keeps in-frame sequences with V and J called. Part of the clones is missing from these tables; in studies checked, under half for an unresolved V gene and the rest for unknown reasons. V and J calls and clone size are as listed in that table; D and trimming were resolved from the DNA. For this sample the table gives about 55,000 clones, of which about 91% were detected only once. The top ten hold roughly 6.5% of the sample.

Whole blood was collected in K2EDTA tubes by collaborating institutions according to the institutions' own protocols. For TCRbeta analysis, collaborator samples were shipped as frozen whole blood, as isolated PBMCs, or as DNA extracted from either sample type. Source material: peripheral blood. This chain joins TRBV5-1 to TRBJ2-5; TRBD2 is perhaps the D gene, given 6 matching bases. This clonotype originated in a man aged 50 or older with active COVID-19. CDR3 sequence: CASSLTNRRGPVETQYF. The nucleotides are TGCGCCAGCAGCTTGACAAATCGGCGGGGTCCTGTAGAGACCCAGTACTTC.